This T cell receptor beta chain was captured by sequencing in a study of blood T cell repertoires in COVID-19 (TCRdb year 2020). Broadly, across the study: Samples covering the acute and convalescent phases of COVID-19 were provided by collaborators in the United States, Italy and Spain. The prospective study material was composed of cDNA or gDNA derived from T cells, B-cell-depleted T cells, or PBMCs. Deeply sampled blood TCRbeta repertoires from subjects exposed to, actively infected with, or recovered from COVID-19 were included in the dataset. The repertoires were made available in a free public database intended to serve as a resource for research on the immune response to SARS-CoV-2. Samples came from the ongoing ImmuneRACE study (first 160 participants) plus 1,254 subjects from 6 global collaborators. Nearly every sample came with metadata listing a de-identified subject ID, COVID-19 status, age in years and sex. Where HLA class I and class II types were available, the types were taken from metadata supplied by the sample provider, not from assay-based typing.

Inclusive of the bounding cysteine and phenylalanine, the CDR3 is 14 residues long. Of all the DNA, just the CDR3 is kept, 42 bases in frame from base 1. From the germline V gene (reference sequence), CDR1 is LNHDA and CDR2 is SQIVND. V is trimmed back by 9 bases and J by 7 bases, and the junction contains 9 bases that no gene match accounts for. Each collaborating institution followed its own protocols to collect whole blood in K2EDTA tubes. Collaborator samples were shipped for TCRbeta analysis as frozen whole blood, isolated PBMCs, or DNA extracted from either sample type. This clone is a singleton in its sample. No cognate antigen has been identified for it. No much larger clone is present one base from it, and per-base qualities are unavailable. At the DNA level, this CDR3 is encoded by other sequences in the same sample as well. The paper as a whole reports these results and caveats: How much clinical and demographic metadata was included differed by source and by participant, and the metadata was provided uncurated.

TCRbeta CDR3 regions were amplified from genomic DNA by means of the immunoSEQ Assay, a bias-controlled multiplex PCR. The original methods were these. The number of nucleated cells in each sample was estimated by amplification of reference gene primers within the assay. To quantify the absolute abundance of each unique TCRbeta CDR3 rearrangement, sequence reads were collapsed and filtered. Productive Simpson clonality was computed per sample as the square root of Simpson's diversity index over productive rearrangements. As stored in TCRdb, this immuneACCESS dataset retains in-frame rearrangements with V and J assigned. A fraction of the clones does not appear; measured against another copy, unresolved V genes explain less than half of the discrepancy, and the remainder lacks a known reason. V, J and clone size are taken as reported in that table, and D and trimming were inferred from the DNA itself. The sample table contains about 62,000 clones; only one count was recorded for approximately 90% of them. The leading ten clones occupy under 1.5% of the sample.

This TCR derives from an elderly woman with acute or convalescent COVID-19. The chain is assembled from TRBV19 and TRBJ1-5, and 10 junction bases match TRBD1. Material: peripheral blood. The DNA sequence is given as TGTGCCAGCGCTGGGACAGGGGCAGGACAGCCCCAGCATTTT. Its product reads: CASAGTGAGQPQHF.